The subject of this entry is one T cell receptor beta chain. Its specific antigen is unknown. The input lacks base qualities; no much larger clone sits a single base away. The immunoSEQ Assay, a bias-controlled multiplex PCR, was used to amplify TCRbeta CDR3 regions from genomic DNA. In the source study's methods: Within the assay, amplification of reference gene primers was used to estimate how many nucleated cells each sample contained. To quantify the absolute abundance of each unique TCRbeta CDR3 rearrangement, sequence reads were collapsed and filtered. Productive Simpson clonality was computed per sample as the square root of Simpson's diversity index over productive rearrangements. TCRdb provides this immuneACCESS table in a form limited to in-frame rearrangements. Some clones are lacking; in checked studies, under half of them reflect an unresolved V gene, and why the rest are absent is not known. For V, J and clone size, that table is used; D and trimming come from the DNA. In this sample the table shows a few hundred thousand clones, more than 75% of which occur a single time. Roughly a tenth of the sample lies in the top ten.

Participants in the prospective study were aged 18 to 89 years, lived in about two dozen United States geographic areas, and enrolled through a virtual design. In the prospective study, participants were assigned to cohorts based on the clinical history participants reported in a screening survey and a study questionnaire. For ImmuneRACE Cohort 3, a participant was defined as recovered based on two consecutive negative NP/OP PCR tests, clearance by a healthcare professional, or resolution of symptoms. In the prospective study, whole blood, serum and a nasopharyngeal or oropharyngeal swab were collected from each participant by mobile phlebotomists. Prospective study participants could optionally give additional blood draws and questionnaires over an approximately two-month period. Before DNA extraction, prospective study blood samples were shipped either frozen or at room temperature. These data belong to a study of blood T cell repertoires in COVID-19 (TCRdb year 2020). The study in broad terms: The collaborator samples originated in the United States, Italy and Spain and spanned the acute and convalescent phases of COVID-19. The material from the prospective study consisted of cDNA or gDNA derived from T cells, B-cell-depleted T cells, or PBMCs. Subjects who had been exposed to COVID-19, were actively infected with it, or had recovered from it provided the deeply sampled blood TCRbeta repertoires that made up the dataset. The repertoires were released in a freely available public database intended as a resource for research on the immune response to SARS-CoV-2. Samples were obtained from the ongoing ImmuneRACE study (first 160 participants) and from some 1,200 subjects provided by 6 global collaborators. Nearly every sample came with metadata listing a de-identified subject ID, COVID-19 status, age in years and sex. Where available, HLA class I and class II types were obtained from metadata supplied by the sample provider rather than from assay-based typing.

What the research found in general, with its limitations: The amount of clinical and demographic metadata varied by source and participant and was provided uncurated.

Sequenced: PBMCs or T cells enriched from blood (not recorded which). The sequence was collected from a woman in her fifties or sixties who had recovered from COVID-19.

The bases read TGTGCCAGCAGCCAAGGAATCGGCGGTCATAATGAAAAACTGTTTTTT. The encoded protein is CASSQGIGGHNEKLFF. The V and J genes are TRBV14 and TRBJ1-4; confidence is insufficient to name the D gene. Via the germline V gene, CDR1 is SGHDN and CDR2 FVKESK. The CDR3 holds 16 amino acids from the cysteine to the phenylalanine. Of the read, only the CDR3 DNA is kept; its 48 bases are in frame from base 1. V is reduced by 1 base and J by 4 bases, leaving a spacing of 13 bases between them.